Shown below are 30 T cell receptor beta chains from a single sample sequenced in a study of cytomegalovirus exposure and HLA in healthy donors. The PCR made use of 60 Vbeta and 13 Jbeta primers. Using immunoSEQ multiplex PCR, the repertoire was profiled, and TCRdb retains in-frame clones only, with some absent. The data show over 55,000 clones, with over 75% seen just once and about 4.7% held by the top ten. The sample consisted of PBMCs. The source of these receptors is a woman under 40 in good health and CMV-seronegative.

This chain joins TRBV28 and TRBJ2-5, with D hard to call. CDR3 length equals 14 residues. Germline V lookup: CDR1 MDHEN, CDR2 SYDVKM. V lost 1 base to trimming and J lost 2 bases, with 8 bases between them. The CDR3 reads CASSLSLSQETQYF. DNA of the CDR3: TGTGCCAGCAGTTTATCCCTGTCGCAAGAGACCCAGTACTTC.

The CDR3 region has the DNA TGTGCCAGCACCGATATTACAGCATCAAAGACCTACGAGCAGTACTTC. This sequence encodes CASTDITASKTYEQYF. The chain has TRBV5-8 and TRBJ2-7, with D unresolved. The V gene lost 6 bases and the J gene lost 2 bases, with 21 bases spanning the gap. Germline CDR1 and CDR2: SGHTS and YDEGEE. CDR3 length equals 16 residues.

This chain uses TRBV6-6 with TRBJ2-1, with TRBD2 matching 10 bases. Trimming took 7 bases from V and 4 from J; bases not matched to a gene: 4. The CDR3 length is 14 residues. Germline V gives CDR1 MNHNY, CDR2 SVGAGI (reference sequence). CDR3 DNA: TGTGCCAGCAAAACTAGCGGGGTTTACAATGAGCAGTTCTTC. Protein: CASKTSGVYNEQFF.

The rearrangement links TRBV30 to TRBJ1-1; a possible D gene is TRBD1 (5 bases). V was trimmed by 2 bases and J by 11 bases, leaving 12 bases between them. The CDR3 is 11 amino acids. Germline CDR1 and CDR2: GTSNPN and SVGIG (reference sequence). The CDR3 region is CAWSLRVGAFF. CDR3 bases: TGTGCCTGGAGTCTCAGGGTGGGGGCTTTCTTT.

This clone was recorded only once. J is TRBJ2-7 and V is TRBV4-1, with D tentatively TRBD1 (5 bases). V was cut by 0 bases and J by 3 bases, with 12 bases left in between. CDR3 length: 15 residues. In germline, CDR1 is MGHRA, CDR2 YSYEKL. CDR3 sequence (DNA): TGCGCCAGCAGCCAAGAAGGAGACAGTCACTACGAGCAGTACTTC. Amino acids: CASSQEGDSHYEQYF.

This sequence joins TRBV7-2 and TRBJ2-7, with a weak D call TRBD2 (6 bases). The CDR3 is 16 residues long. V shed 7 bases and J shed 2 bases, with 21 bases lying between them. Germline V lookup: CDR1 SGHTA, CDR2 FQGNSA. The DNA of the CDR3 is TGTGCCAGCAAACCCTTAGGAGGGAGTTCAACCTACGAGCAGTACTTC. Amino acid sequence: CASKPLGGSSTYEQYF.

The chain uses TRBV18 and TRBJ2-7, with D possibly matching TRBD1 (5 bases). The V end was cut by 6 bases, the J end by 6 bases, with 12 bases between. CDR3 length: 12 amino acids. CDR1 is KGHSH and CDR2 is LQKENI in the germline V gene. The CDR3 DNA reads as TGTGCCAGCTCGCCAAAGACAGCCGAGCAGTACTTC. It codes for CASSPKTAEQYF.

The gene calls are TRBV4-1 and TRBJ1-6, with a weak D call TRBD1 (6 bases). The CDR3 sequence is 17 residues long. Germline V gene data show CDR1 as MGHRA and CDR2 as YSYEKL. The V end lost 4 bases, the J end lost 1 base, and 14 bases lay between the germline ends. The CDR3 DNA is TGCGCCAGCAGCCCCGGACAGTCGAGGTCCTATAATTCACCCCTCCACTTT. This sequence encodes CASSPGQSRSYNSPLHF.

The V and J genes are TRBV2 and TRBJ1-4, with D maybe TRBD1 (6 bases). The CDR3 has 13 amino acids. The ends were cut back, 10 bases at V and 8 bases at J, with 17 bases in the middle. Germline V gene sequence: CDR1 SNHLY, CDR2 FYNNEI. CDR3: CATQSLDREKLFF. CDR3 in DNA: TGTGCCACCCAAAGCTTAGACAGGGAAAAACTGTTTTTT.

The chain uses TRBV29-1 and TRBJ2-7, with 8 bases matching TRBD1. The CDR3 is 13 amino acids. The ends lost 6 bases at V and 6 bases at J; junction bases unmatched: 10. The germline CDR1 and CDR2 sequences are SQVTM and ANQGSEA. This chain's CDR3 is CSVSRTGIGEQYF. The CDR3 DNA reads TGCAGCGTGTCTAGGACAGGGATTGGCGAGCAGTACTTC.

This rearrangement joins TRBV6-6 to TRBJ1-3; D gene unclear. Trimming took off 7 bases at V and 9 bases at J, with 19 bases between the two ends. From germline, CDR1 is MNHNY and CDR2 SVGAGI (reference sequence). This CDR3 is built from 14 residues. The CDR3 region is CASTRTGSGVTIYF. CDR3 sequence (DNA): TGTGCCAGCACAAGGACTGGATCGGGCGTCACCATATATTTT.

V gene TRBV29-1 combines with J gene TRBJ1-1, with 9 bases aligning to TRBD1. Germline CDR1 reads SQVTM; CDR2 reads ANQGSEA. This CDR3 is 17 amino acids long. V trimming: 7 bases; J trimming: 0 bases; junction bases outside the gene matches: 15. CDR3 sequence reads: CSDTGGAGPALNTEAFF. DNA for the CDR3: TGCAGCGACACAGGGGGCGCGGGCCCAGCCTTGAACACTGAAGCTTTCTTT. The full variable domain, completed using reference TRBV29-1 and TRBJ1-1, is SAVISQKPSRDICQRGTSLTIQCQVDSQVTMMFWYRQQPGQSLTLIATANQGSEATYESGFVIDKFPISRPNLTFSTLTVSNMSPEDSSIYLCSDTGGAGPALNTEAFFGQGTRLTVV.

This clone has only one observation. The chain uses TRBV7-8 and TRBJ2-7; maybe TRBD1 (6 bases). This CDR3 contains 15 residues. V lost 5 bases to trimming and J lost 7 bases, with 21 bases between them. CDR1 and CDR2 from the germline V gene are SGHVS and FQNEAQ. As DNA, the CDR3 is TGTGCCAGCAGCCCAACACAGGGCCCCTCTCGGGAGCAGTACTTC. As protein: CASSPTQGPSREQYF.

The sample holds one count of this clone. This chain connects TRBV30 to TRBJ2-7, with D tentatively TRBD1 (6 bases). Germline values: CDR1 GTSNPN, CDR2 SVGIG (reference sequence). V lost 2 bases to trimming and J lost 2 bases, with 10 bases between them. The CDR3 length is 13 residues. This CDR3 reads CAWSQGQTYEQYF. CDR3 nucleotides: TGTGCCTGGAGTCAGGGACAAACCTACGAGCAGTACTTC.

V usage is TRBV6-5 and J usage is TRBJ1-6; 7 bases are a match to TRBD1. There are 15 residues in the CDR3. With 6 bases clipped from V and 16 bases from J, the junction kept 18 bases outside the gene matches. Germline V gives CDR1 MNHEY, CDR2 SVGAGI. CDR3 nucleotides: TGTGCCAGCAGCTGGGAGACAGGGCCCGTTTCCCTTCTCCACTTT. Protein: CASSWETGPVSLLHF.

This clone showed up just a few times. The chain has TRBV29-1 and TRBJ2-7; D not resolved. This CDR3 is built from 11 residues. Germline loops: CDR1 SQVTM, CDR2 ANQGSEA. CDR3 DNA: TGCGTTGGGCAGAACTCCTACGAGCAGTACTTC. This gives the protein CVGQNSYEQYF.

The chain joins TRBV13 to TRBJ1-3; D is ambiguous. The V gene's germline CDR1 is PRHDT and CDR2 FYEKMQ (reference sequence). The CDR3 loop spans 12 amino acids. Trimming took off 0 bases at V and 8 bases at J, with 5 bases between the two ends. The CDR3: CASSLGGDTIYF. The CDR3 DNA follows: TGTGCCAGCAGCTTAGGGGGCGACACCATATATTTT.

V and J are TRBV4-3 and TRBJ2-7; 7 bases are shared with TRBD1. Germline CDR1 reads LGHNA; CDR2 reads YSLEER. The CDR3 runs to 15 residues. With 0 bases clipped from V and 2 bases from J, the junction kept 4 bases outside the gene matches. For the CDR3, the DNA is TGCGCCAGCAGCCAAGATAGGACAGGACCCTACGAGCAGTACTTC. As protein: CASSQDRTGPYEQYF.

The chain links TRBV29-1 to TRBJ1-1; 7 nucleotides agree with TRBD1. The ends lost 4 bases at V and 0 bases at J; junction bases unmatched: 2. Germline V gives CDR1 SQVTM, CDR2 ANQGSEA. This CDR3 has 13 amino acids. Here the CDR3 reads CSVGDRVNTEAFF. The CDR3 region has the DNA TGCAGCGTTGGAGACAGGGTGAACACTGAAGCTTTCTTT.

The chain uses TRBV25-1 and TRBJ2-2, with D perhaps matching TRBD2 (5 bases). V lost 7 bases, J lost 3 bases, and 9 bases lay in between. The CDR3 length is 13 residues. CDR1 MGHDK and CDR2 SYGVNS come from the germline V gene. The CDR3 DNA reads as TGTGCCAGCACGGGGAAATACACCGGGGAGCTGTTTTTT. Encoded protein: CASTGKYTGELFF.

The chain uses TRBV4-2 and TRBJ2-1; 10 bases fit TRBD2. The CDR3 is 15 amino acids. The trim removed 0 bases at V and 10 bases at J, leaving 6 bases unmatched. CDR1 and CDR2 from the germline V gene are LGHNA and YNFKEQ. CDR3 loop: CASSQDLAGGREQFF. For the CDR3, the DNA is TGTGCCAGCAGCCAAGATTTAGCGGGGGGACGCGAGCAGTTCTTC.

J is TRBJ2-3 and V is TRBV6-4; 7 nucleotides match TRBD2. The CDR3 consists of 16 residues. Trimming cost V 2 bases and J 2 bases; bases outside gene matches: 7. The germline V gene encodes CDR1 MRHNA and CDR2 SNTAGT. The CDR3 DNA sequence: TGTGCCAGCAGTGACCAATACGGGGGGTCCACAGATACGCAGTATTTT. The encoded protein is CASSDQYGGSTDTQYF.

The CDR3 protein is CASGSTRPTDSREQYF. The CDR3 nucleotides read TGTGCTAGTGGTTCCACCCGACCAACTGACAGTCGCGAGCAGTACTTC. This sequence joins TRBV12-5 and TRBJ2-7, with a possible D match to TRBD1 (5 bases). The germline V gene encodes CDR1 LGHNT and CDR2 FRNRAP. The CDR3 runs to 16 residues. Trimming removed 4 bases at V and 6 bases at J, with 22 bases between.

The chain has TRBV2 and TRBJ1-2, with TRBD1 matching over 11 bases. Trimming took 3 bases from V and 7 from J; bases not matched to a gene: 10. The CDR3 has 16 residues. Looked up from germline, CDR1 is SNHLY and CDR2 is FYNNEI. Here the CDR3 DNA reads TGTGCCAGCAGTGACGGGACAGGGGGGACCGCTATTGGCTACACCTTC. Its protein product is CASSDGTGGTAIGYTF.

This chain links TRBV15 with TRBJ1-3; D remains unclear. This CDR3 region has 15 residues. Trimming stripped 3 bases from V and 3 bases from J, with 12 bases between. Germline V gene lookup returns CDR1 LNHNV and CDR2 YYDKDF (reference sequence). The CDR3 region is CATSRGHRGGNTIYF. The DNA of the CDR3 is TGTGCCACCAGCAGGGGCCACCGGGGTGGAAACACCATATATTTT.

This clone was seen only a few times. CDR3 loop: CASGLVFSGAVDRNQPQHF. In DNA, the CDR3 is TGTGCTAGTGGTTTGGTATTCTCAGGGGCCGTGGATCGTAATCAGCCCCAGCATTTT. The J gene is TRBJ1-5, the V gene TRBV12-5, with D possibly being TRBD1 (6 bases). The germline V gene has CDR1 LGHNT and CDR2 FRNRAP. The germline V and J ends were trimmed by 0 bases and 4 bases, with 22 bases remaining between them. The length of the CDR3 is 19 residues.

The chain is built from TRBV14 and TRBJ2-5, with D perhaps TRBD1 (6 bases). Trimming took 3 bases from V and 4 from J, leaving 15 bases between them. Germline CDR1 and CDR2: SGHDN and FVKESK. This CDR3 is built from 15 residues. Written as DNA, the CDR3 is TGTGCCAGCAGCCAGAATAGACTCAGGGGAGAGACCCAGTACTTC. Translated, it gives CASSQNRLRGETQYF.

This rearrangement joins TRBV29-1 to TRBJ1-1, with 9 positions matching TRBD1. Germline V lookup: CDR1 SQVTM, CDR2 ANQGSEA. This CDR3 is built from 15 residues. V lost 7 bases and J lost 5; bases outside the gene matches: 14. The CDR3 is CSAVPGQGLRTEAFF. The CDR3 region has the DNA TGCAGCGCCGTTCCGGGACAGGGCCTAAGGACTGAAGCTTTCTTT.

The chain joins TRBV30 to TRBJ2-1, with TRBD2 matching 10 bases. This CDR3 is built from 12 residues. With V trimmed by 3 bases and J by 7 bases, 0 bases remained unmatched. Germline loops: CDR1 GTSNPN, CDR2 SVGIG (reference sequence). The CDR3 region has the DNA TGTGCCTGGAGGACTAGCGGGAATGAGCAGTTCTTC. Its translation is CAWRTSGNEQFF.

This chain connects TRBV30 to TRBJ1-4; 7 bases agree with TRBD1. From germline, CDR1 is GTSNPN and CDR2 SVGIG (reference sequence). V dropped 4 bases and J dropped 5; count of bases not matched to a gene: 7. The CDR3 consists of 14 residues. CDR3 amino acids: CAWTRGTDNEKLFF. The CDR3 region has the DNA TGTGCCTGGACCCGAGGGACAGACAATGAAAAACTGTTTTTT.